The 11 T cell receptor beta chains below come from one sample, sequenced in a study of blood T cells in healthy people across ages. With a J-beta primer mix and a sample-barcoded 5' primer, a second PCR ran roughly 6 to 11 cycles. TCRdb processed the 5' RACE reads anew with MiXCR; each CDR3 protein has one entry. The table has 700,000 to 950,000 distinct CDR3 sequences, approximately 43% seen once. The sequenced sample consisted of blood. The receptors were gathered from a woman aged 60-75 years in good health.

Worth noting for this clonotype: A junction boundary mismatches the germline segment, possibly from a read error. The chain carries TRBV12-3 or TRBV12-4 and TRBJ1-2, with D maybe TRBD1 (5 bases). CDR3 size: 13 residues. CDR3 residues: CASSPRDFYSYTF. Here the CDR3 DNA reads TGTGCCAGCAGTCCCAGGGACTTCTATAGCTACACCTTC.

The sample holds a few counts of this clonotype. The rearrangement joins TRBV9 to TRBJ2-1; D uncertain. This CDR3 spans 17 amino acids. Germline assignment: CDR1 SGDLS and CDR2 YYNGEE. V lost 4 bases and J 0 bases, leaving 17 bases between the germline ends. CDR3 amino acids: CASSPRPGQSSYNEQFF. The DNA of the CDR3 is TGTGCCAGCAGCCCCCGACCGGGCCAGAGCTCCTACAATGAGCAGTTCTTC.

This clonotype was counted ten times or more. V is TRBV11-2 and J is TRBJ2-1, with 10 bases aligning to TRBD2. V shed 0 bases, J shed 10 bases, and the junction held 6 bases outside the gene matches. CDR1 and CDR2 from the germline V gene are SGHAT and FQNNGV. This CDR3 comprises 15 residues. Written as DNA, the CDR3 is TGTGCCAGCAGCTTAGAAGCGGGGGGGACACGGGAGCAGTTCTTC. Translation gives CASSLEAGGTREQFF.

The chain has TRBV3-1 and TRBJ2-5; D is unclear. V gave up 1 base and J gave up 5 bases, with 17 bases separating them. This CDR3 is 16 amino acids long. Germline-derived CDR1 and CDR2 are LGHDT and YNNKEL (reference sequence). The CDR3 sequence: CASSQVLDPRRETQYF. DNA for the CDR3: TGTGCCAGCAGCCAAGTCCTCGACCCCCGTAGGGAGACCCAGTACTTC.

The J gene is TRBJ1-3, the V gene TRBV7-2; 8 nucleotides match TRBD1. V shed 5 bases and J 2 bases; nucleotides not matched to a gene: 5. The germline gives CDR1 SGHTA, CDR2 FQGNSA. The CDR3 covers 15 residues. CDR3 residues: CASSPPTGAGNTIYF. The CDR3 DNA reads as TGTGCCAGCAGCCCACCGACAGGGGCTGGAAACACCATATATTTT.

This clonotype has just one count. This sequence joins TRBV30 and TRBJ2-5; 12 bases agree with TRBD2. V dropped 0 bases and J dropped 6; count of bases not matched to a gene: 14. The CDR3 spans 18 residues. CDR1 GTSNPN and CDR2 SVGIG come from the germline V gene (reference sequence). The CDR3 protein is CAWSVQLTSGGAIKTQYF. The CDR3 DNA reads as TGTGCCTGGAGTGTACAGTTGACTAGCGGGGGAGCGATAAAGACCCAGTACTTC.

Concerning this clonotype itself: Given a much more abundant clone one base away, this may be a read error. The chain uses TRBV20-1 and TRBJ2-5; D remains unclear. CDR1 is DFQATT, CDR2 SNEGSKA, per germline (reference sequence). Trimming cost V 3 bases and J 11 bases, with 22 bases left between them. CDR3 size: 14 residues. The CDR3, as DNA: TGCAGTGCTAGTGGTCCAGACACCTACAATGAGCAGTACTTC. Amino acids: CSASGPDTYNEQYF.

This clonotype was observed a few times. The chain carries TRBV9 and TRBJ1-1, with TRBD1 matching over 7 bases. The junction had 5 bases not matched to a gene; V was cut back by 4 bases and J by 5 bases. There are 13 residues in the CDR3. Per the germline V gene, CDR1 is SGDLS and CDR2 is YYNGEE. Here the CDR3 DNA reads TGTGCCAGCAGCATATTACAGGGGACTGAAGCTTTCTTT. This translates into CASSILQGTEAFF. Full variable domain (rest looked up from reference TRBV9 and TRBJ1-1): DSGVTQTPKHLITATGQRVTLRCSPRSGDLSVYWYQQSLDQGLQFLIQYYNGEERAKGNILERFSAQQFPDLHSELNLSSLELGDSALYFCASSILQGTEAFFGQGTRLTVV.

This clonotype was recorded at least ten times. The chain links TRBV20-1 to TRBJ1-1; D is possibly TRBD1 (6 bases). The V gene lost 8 bases and the J gene lost 0 bases, with 13 bases spanning the gap. CDR3 length: 13 residues. Germline-derived CDR1 and CDR2 are DFQATT and SNEGSKA (reference sequence). CDR3: CSPQAGVNTEAFF. The DNA for the CDR3 is TGCAGTCCCCAAGCAGGGGTGAACACTGAAGCTTTCTTT.

V gene TRBV9 combines with J gene TRBJ2-7; 12 bases map to TRBD2. This CDR3 is 16 amino acids long. Germline-derived CDR1 and CDR2 are SGDLS and YYNGEE. V was pared by 4 bases and J by 1 base, with 6 bases of the junction left unmatched. As DNA, the CDR3 is TGTGCCAGCAGCCCCTCCGGGACTAGCGGGTCCTACGAGCAGTACTTC. This encodes CASSPSGTSGSYEQYF.

This clonotype was observed many times. The chain has TRBV7-9 and TRBJ2-1; D unresolved. CDR1 and CDR2 (germline): SEHNR, FQNEAQ (reference sequence). V dropped 5 bases and J dropped 5 bases, with 13 bases sitting between them. The CDR3 loop spans 14 amino acids. CDR3 nucleotides: TGTGCCAGCAGCCCCCCTCCCGCCGACAATGAGCAGTTCTTC. Translating gives CASSPPPADNEQFF.